This record looks at one T cell receptor (beta chain) sequence and its context. Germline V CDR1 and CDR2: LNHDA, SQIVND (reference sequence). The CDR3 totals 14 residues. Trimming shortened V by 4 bases and J by 5 bases, and 12 bases separated the two germline ends. This sample was taken from a study of OX40 agonist ivuxolimab in advanced cancers. About the research overall: Ivuxolimab was delivered to patients intravenously every 2 weeks at doses spanning 0.01 to 10 mg/kg.

Assay: immunoSEQ multiplex PCR; the TCRdb copy retains only in-frame clones and omits some. Among 70,000 to 85,000 clones listed, roughly nine tenths were seen once. Any history of autoimmune disease or systemic immunosuppression disqualified patients. The specimen was CD4+ or CD8+ T cells sorted from blood, collected in a trial of the OX40 agonist ivuxolimab. The source is an adult with an advanced solid tumor such as melanoma, head and neck, liver or kidney cancer. The genes are TRBV19 and TRBJ1-5; perhaps TRBD1 as D (5 bases). CDR3 nucleotide sequence: TGTGCCAGTAGTACCGGGACCGACCATCAGCCCCAGCATTTT. Amino acids: CASSTGTDHQPQHF. The full variable domain, completed using reference TRBV19 and TRBJ1-5, is DGGITQSPKYLFRKEGQNVTLSCEQNLNHDAMYWYRQDPGQGLRLIYYSQIVNDFQKGDIAEGYSVSREKKESFPLTVTSAQKNPTAFYLCASSTGTDHQPQHFGDGTRLSIL.